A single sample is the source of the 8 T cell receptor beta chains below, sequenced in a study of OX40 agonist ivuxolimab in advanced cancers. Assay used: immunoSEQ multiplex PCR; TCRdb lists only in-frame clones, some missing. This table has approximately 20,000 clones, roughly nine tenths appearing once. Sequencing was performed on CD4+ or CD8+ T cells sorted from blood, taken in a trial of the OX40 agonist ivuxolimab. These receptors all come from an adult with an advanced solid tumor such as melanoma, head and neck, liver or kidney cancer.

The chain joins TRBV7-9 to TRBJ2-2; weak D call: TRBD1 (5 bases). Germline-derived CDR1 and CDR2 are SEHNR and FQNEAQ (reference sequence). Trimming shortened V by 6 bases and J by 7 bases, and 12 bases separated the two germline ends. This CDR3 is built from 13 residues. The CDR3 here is CASSNEGVGELFF. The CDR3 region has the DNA TGTGCCAGCAGTAATGAAGGGGTCGGGGAGCTGTTTTTT.

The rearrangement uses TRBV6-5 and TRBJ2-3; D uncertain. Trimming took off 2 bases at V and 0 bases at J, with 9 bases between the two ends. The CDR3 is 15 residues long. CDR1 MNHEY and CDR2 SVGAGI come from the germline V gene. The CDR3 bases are TGTGCCAGCAGTTACGCACGAGGTAGCACAGATACGCAGTATTTT. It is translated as CASSYARGSTDTQYF.

The CDR3 protein is CASSLSSGVSSYNEQFF. The CDR3 DNA follows: TGTGCCAGCAGCTTGTCCTCCGGGGTCAGCTCCTACAATGAGCAGTTCTTC. The chain has TRBV7-9 and TRBJ2-1; possible D gene TRBD2, 5 bases. Looked up from germline, CDR1 is SEHNR and CDR2 is FQNEAQ (reference sequence). The CDR3 is made up of 17 amino acids. Deletions cut 3 bases from V and 0 bases from J, with 15 bases between.

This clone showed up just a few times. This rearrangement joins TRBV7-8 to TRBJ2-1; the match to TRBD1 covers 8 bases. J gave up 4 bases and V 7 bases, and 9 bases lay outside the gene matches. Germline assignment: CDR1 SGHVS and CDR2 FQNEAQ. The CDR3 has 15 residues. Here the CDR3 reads CASTLGQGSYNEQFF. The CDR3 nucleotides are TGTGCCAGCACCCTAGGACAGGGATCGTACAATGAGCAGTTCTTC.

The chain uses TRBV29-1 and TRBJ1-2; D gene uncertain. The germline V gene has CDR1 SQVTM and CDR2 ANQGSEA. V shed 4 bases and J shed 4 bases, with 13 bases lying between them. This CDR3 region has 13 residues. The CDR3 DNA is TGCAGCGTTGCTGGCAGTGAGGCCTATGGCTACACCTTC. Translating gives CSVAGSEAYGYTF.

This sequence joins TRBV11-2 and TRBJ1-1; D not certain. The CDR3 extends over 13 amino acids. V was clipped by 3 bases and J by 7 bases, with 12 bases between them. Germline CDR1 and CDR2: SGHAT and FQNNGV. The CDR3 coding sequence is TGTGCCAGCAGCTTTTTCGGGCGGGTTGAAGCTTTCTTT. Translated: CASSFFGRVEAFF.

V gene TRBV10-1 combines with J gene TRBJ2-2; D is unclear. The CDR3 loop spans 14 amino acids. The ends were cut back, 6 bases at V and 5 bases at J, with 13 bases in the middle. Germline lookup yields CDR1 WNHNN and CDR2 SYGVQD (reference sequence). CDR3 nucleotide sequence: TGCGCCAGCAGAGACACCTACGGAACCGGGGAGCTGTTTTTT. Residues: CASRDTYGTGELFF.

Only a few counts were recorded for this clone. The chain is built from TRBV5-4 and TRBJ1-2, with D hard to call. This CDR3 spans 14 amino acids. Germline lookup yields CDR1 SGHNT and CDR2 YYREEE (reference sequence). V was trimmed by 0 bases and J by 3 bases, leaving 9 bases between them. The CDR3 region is CASSLVPGDYGYTF. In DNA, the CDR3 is TGTGCCAGCAGCTTGGTCCCGGGTGACTATGGCTACACCTTC.